This entry lists 29 T cell receptor beta chains sequenced from one sample in a study of blood T cell repertoires in COVID-19. Generated by immunoSEQ multiplex PCR, the TCRdb table keeps only in-frame clones and is missing some. The sample holds 180,000 or so clones, roughly 86% seen once. Sequencing was performed on peripheral blood. The receptors originated from a woman aged 25 to 45 with active or convalescent COVID-19.

This clone is a singleton in its sample. The junction and the germline gene differ at one end; a read error may be behind it. V usage is TRBV18 and J usage is TRBJ2-5; a possible D gene is TRBD1 (5 bases). The CDR3 runs 13 residues. Germline CDR1 KGHSH, CDR2 LQKENI. CDR3 region: CASSPRQKETQYF. CDR3 DNA: TGTGCCAGCTCCCCACGACAGAAAGAGACCCAGTACTTC. The variable domain in full, completed from reference TRBV18 and TRBJ2-5, reads NAGVMQNPRHLVRRRGQEARLRCSPMKGHSHVYWYRQLPEEGLKFMVYLQKENIIDESGMPKERFSAEFPKEGPSILRIQQVVRGDSAAYFCASSPRQKETQYFGPGTRLLVL.

The chain couples TRBV15 to TRBJ2-3; unclear D gene. Germline V CDR1 and CDR2: LNHNV, YYDKDF (reference sequence). Trimming took 2 bases from V and 8 from J, leaving 5 bases between them. The CDR3 loop spans 11 amino acids. CDR3 in DNA: TGTGCCACCAGCAGAAGAGGTACGCAGTATTTT. It is translated as CATSRRGTQYF.

The rearrangement joins TRBV28 to TRBJ2-7; D remains unclear. Germline V gene data show CDR1 as MDHEN and CDR2 as SYDVKM. Trimming removed 3 bases from V and 0 bases from J, with 9 bases in between. The CDR3 length is 14 residues. The CDR3 region has the DNA TGTGCCAGCAGTTTTCGTGGCCCCTCCTACGAGCAGTACTTC. Encoded protein: CASSFRGPSYEQYF.

The V call is TRBV3-1 (or the pseudogene TRBV3-2), the J call TRBJ1-1; D remains ambiguous. The V end lost 0 bases, the J end lost 10 bases, and 12 bases lay between the germline ends. Looked up from germline, CDR1 is LGHDT and CDR2 is YNNKEL (reference sequence). The CDR3 is 13 residues long. The CDR3 protein is CASSQDPPMRAFF. The CDR3 nucleotides are TGTGCCAGCAGCCAAGATCCCCCTATGAGAGCTTTCTTT.

The CDR3 DNA follows: TGTGCCAGCAGTTACTCCGGGACGGGGGGGACTGAAGCTTTCTTT. Translating it yields CASSYSGTGGTEAFF. The genes are TRBV27 and TRBJ1-1, with D maybe TRBD1 (5 bases). This CDR3 contains 15 residues. The V gene's germline CDR1 is MNHEY and CDR2 SMNVEV (reference sequence). V dropped 4 bases and J dropped 5 bases, with 17 bases sitting between them.

V and J are TRBV7-9 and TRBJ2-7, with TRBD2 as a possible D gene (6 bases). Trimming left V 4 bases short and J 6 bases short, with 10 bases between. The germline CDR1 and CDR2 sequences are SEHNR and FQNEAQ (reference sequence). The CDR3 sequence is 12 residues long. The CDR3 region has the DNA TGTGCCAGCAGCTCCGGGCGGGGCGAGCAGTACTTC. Translating it yields CASSSGRGEQYF.

The J gene is TRBJ1-2, the V gene TRBV7-8; D is unclear. Trimming took 3 bases from V and 8 from J, leaving 13 bases between them. The germline V gene has CDR1 SGHVS and CDR2 FQNEAQ. The CDR3 is made up of 13 amino acids. CDR3 nucleotides: TGTGCCAGCAGCTTGCGGAGATTCGGCGGCTACACCTTC. Protein: CASSLRRFGGYTF.

This rearrangement joins TRBV28 to TRBJ2-3; D gene unclear. Germline V CDR1 and CDR2: MDHEN, SYDVKM. The CDR3 length is 14 residues. The germline V and J ends were trimmed by 6 bases and 2 bases, with 12 bases remaining between them. CDR3 sequence (DNA): TGTGCCAGCAGCCGGCAGGTTTCCACAGATACGCAGTATTTT. Its protein is CASSRQVSTDTQYF.

The chain is built from TRBV4-2 and TRBJ2-1, with D possibly matching TRBD1 (5 bases). Germline assignment: CDR1 LGHNA and CDR2 YNFKEQ. The CDR3 is 16 residues long. V lost 1 base, J lost 2 bases, and 12 bases lay in between. The CDR3: CASSQGQGLAYNEQFF. Written as DNA, the CDR3 is TGTGCCAGCAGCCAAGGTCAGGGTTTGGCCTACAATGAGCAGTTCTTC.

The sample holds one count of this clone. This chain joins TRBV5-1 and TRBJ2-2; TRBD1 agrees at 10 bases. The germline V gene has CDR1 SGHRS and CDR2 YFSETQ. The CDR3 runs 15 residues. The J segment lost 5 bases and the V segment lost 3 bases, leaving 4 bases of the junction unmatched. For the CDR3, the DNA is TGCGCCAGCAGCTCCGGGACAGGGGAAACCGGGGAGCTGTTTTTT. It yields the protein CASSSGTGETGELFF. The variable domain in full, with the rest retrieved from reference TRBV5-1 and TRBJ2-2, is KAGVTQTPRYLIKTRGQQVTLSCSPISGHRSVSWYQQTPGQGLQFLFEYFSETQRNKGNFPGRFSGRQFSNSRSEMNVSTLELGDSALYLCASSSGTGETGELFFGEGSRLTVL.

This clone was counted once. The chain links TRBV6-5 to TRBJ1-3; D ambiguous. Trimming shortened V by 7 bases and J by 2 bases, and 12 bases separated the two germline ends. The V gene's germline CDR1 is MNHEY and CDR2 SVGAGI. The CDR3 loop spans 14 amino acids. CDR3 region: CASTLGKPGNTIYF. CDR3 sequence (DNA): TGTGCCAGCACTCTCGGGAAACCTGGAAACACCATATATTTT.

The chain recombines TRBV13 with TRBJ1-1; D unclear. V lost 6 bases to trimming and J lost 4 bases, with 12 bases between them. CDR1 PRHDT and CDR2 FYEKMQ come from the germline V gene (reference sequence). The CDR3 has 13 amino acids. The CDR3 here is CASSRPGGTEAFF. In DNA form, the CDR3 reads TGTGCCAGCAGTCGACCGGGAGGCACTGAAGCTTTCTTT. Looking up the rest from reference TRBV13 and TRBJ1-1 gives the full variable domain: AAGVIQSPRHLIKEKRETATLKCYPIPRHDTVYWYQQGPGQDPQFLISFYEKMQSDKGSIPDRFSAQQFSDYHSELNMSSLELGDSALYFCASSRPGGTEAFFGQGTRLTVV.

This sequence joins TRBV2 and TRBJ1-2; 8 positions match TRBD1. The CDR3 runs to 14 residues. After removal of 6 bases from V and 4 bases from J, the junction contained 7 bases not matched to a gene. The germline CDR1 and CDR2 sequences are SNHLY and FYNNEI. The CDR3, as DNA: TGTGCCAGCAGCGGACAGGGTACTATCTATGGCTACACCTTC. Residues: CASSGQGTIYGYTF.

The chain has TRBV30 and TRBJ2-7; TRBD2 aligns across 7 bases. This CDR3 spans 11 amino acids. CDR1 and CDR2 (germline): GTSNPN, SVGIG (reference sequence). The ends lost 2 bases at V and 12 bases at J; junction bases unmatched: 7. The CDR3 nucleotides read TGTGCCTGGAGTTCCGGGAGGTCACGGTACTTC. This translates into CAWSSGRSRYF.

V and J are TRBV24-1 and TRBJ2-2; 10 positions agree with TRBD1. Germline trimming cut 4 bases from V and 4 bases from J; bases unmatched to any gene: 17. Looked up from germline, CDR1 is KGHDR and CDR2 is SFDVKD. The CDR3 totals 20 residues. The CDR3 loop is CATSDRPIRDRGGGTGELFF. The CDR3, as DNA: TGTGCCACCAGTGACCGGCCGATCCGGGACAGGGGAGGAGGCACCGGGGAGCTGTTTTTT.

The chain has TRBV19 and TRBJ2-3; D gene ambiguous. Looked up from germline, CDR1 is LNHDA and CDR2 is SQIVND (reference sequence). V was shortened by 2 bases and J by 4 bases, with 10 bases between the two germline ends. The CDR3 extends over 14 amino acids. The CDR3 DNA follows: TGTGCCAGTAGTATACTCTCGCAGTCAGATACGCAGTATTTT. Translation gives CASSILSQSDTQYF.

This clone was seen more than once but under ten times. CDR3 DNA: TGTGCCAGTAGACTCAAAAGGTCGGGCCAGGGACAGGGGAGGACCGGGGAGCTGTTTTTT. This gives the protein CASRLKRSGQGQGRTGELFF. The V and J genes are TRBV19 and TRBJ2-2; 10 positions agree with TRBD1. V gave up 6 bases and J gave up 5 bases; unmatched junction bases: 21. Germline-derived CDR1 and CDR2 are LNHDA and SQIVND (reference sequence). This CDR3 is built from 20 residues.

In regard to this clone: At one boundary the junction diverges from the germline segment, which might be a read error. The chain is built from TRBV5-1 and TRBJ1-1; 8 bases align to TRBD1. This CDR3 has 14 residues. Germline-derived CDR1 and CDR2 are SGHRS and YFSETQ. The CDR3, as DNA: TGCGCCAGCCGCTTAGGACAGGGGAACACTGAAGCTTTCTTT. Its protein is CASRLGQGNTEAFF.

The rearrangement joins TRBV28 to TRBJ1-6; D not certain. Germline V gives CDR1 MDHEN, CDR2 SYDVKM. The CDR3 totals 16 residues. V shed 5 bases and J shed 12 bases, with 23 bases lying between them. The chain's CDR3 is CASSPYPAGGKLPLHF. CDR3 DNA sequence: TGTGCCAGCAGTCCTTACCCCGCGGGTGGAAAATTACCCCTCCACTTT. The whole variable domain, filled in from reference TRBV28 and TRBJ1-6, reads DVKVTQSSRYLVKRTGEKVFLECVQDMDHENMFWYRQDPGLGLRLIYFSYDVKMKEKGDIPEGYSVSREKKERFSLILESASTNQTSMYLCASSPYPAGGKLPLHFGNGTRLTVT.

The chain employs TRBV6-5 and TRBJ2-3; 9 bases agree with TRBD1. V was clipped by 2 bases and J by 7 bases; unmatched bases: 7. The germline gives CDR1 MNHEY, CDR2 SVGAGI. The CDR3 totals 15 residues. Written as DNA, the CDR3 is TGTGCCAGCAGTTACAACGGACAGGGGAGAAATACGCAGTATTTT. Protein sequence: CASSYNGQGRNTQYF.

The chain is built from TRBV19 and TRBJ1-1; D is perhaps TRBD1 (6 bases). V was clipped by 3 bases and J by 2 bases, with 16 bases between them. The CDR3 length is 16 residues. CDR1 and CDR2 from the germline V gene are LNHDA and SQIVND (reference sequence). CDR3 sequence: CASSIRQESRNTEAFF. As DNA, the CDR3 is TGTGCCAGTAGTATCCGACAGGAATCAAGAAACACTGAAGCTTTCTTT.

This clone was seen more than once but under ten times. The chain is built from TRBV28 and TRBJ2-1, with 11 nucleotides matching TRBD1. With 1 base clipped from V and 7 bases from J, the junction kept 9 bases outside the gene matches. The CDR3 spans 17 residues. CDR1 is MDHEN and CDR2 is SYDVKM in the germline V gene. CDR3 region: CASSLLIGQGAQNEQFF. The CDR3 nucleotides read TGTGCCAGCAGTTTATTAATTGGACAGGGGGCGCAGAATGAGCAGTTCTTC.

CDR3 nucleotide sequence: TGTGCCAGCAGCCAAGGGCCAGGGGGTCAAGAGACCCAGTACTTC. This codes for CASSQGPGGQETQYF. The rearrangement joins TRBV14 to TRBJ2-5; 7 bases agree with TRBD1. Germline assignment: CDR1 SGHDN and CDR2 FVKESK. The CDR3 length is 15 residues. The trim removed 1 base at V and 2 bases at J, leaving 4 bases unmatched.

This rearrangement joins TRBV3-1 (or the pseudogene TRBV3-2) to TRBJ2-1; tentative D call: TRBD1 (6 bases). Germline assignment: CDR1 LGHDT and CDR2 YNNKEL (reference sequence). This CDR3 spans 17 amino acids. V shed 0 bases and J shed 2 bases, with 14 bases lying between them. In nucleotides, the CDR3 is TGTGCCAGCAGCCAAGAACGGGTCAGGGGTCCCTACAATGAGCAGTTCTTC. Translating it yields CASSQERVRGPYNEQFF.

This sequence joins TRBV20-1 and TRBJ2-4; 8 nucleotides agree with TRBD1. CDR3 length equals 15 residues. Germline V gene lookup returns CDR1 DFQATT and CDR2 SNEGSKA (reference sequence). V lost 3 bases and J lost 3; bases outside the gene matches: 7. CDR3 bases: TGCAGTGCTAGTTCCGGGACAGGTGACAAAAACATTCAGTACTTC. Translation: CSASSGTGDKNIQYF.

The rearrangement uses TRBV2 and TRBJ1-6; the match to TRBD1 covers 9 bases. CDR1 and CDR2 from the germline V gene are SNHLY and FYNNEI. This CDR3 contains 14 residues. V shed 11 bases and J 7 bases; nucleotides not matched to a gene: 9. CDR3 sequence: CAGNRDRVNSPLHF. CDR3 in DNA: TGTGCCGGCAACCGGGACAGGGTAAATTCACCCCTCCACTTT.

The chain joins TRBV11-2 to TRBJ2-3; tentatively, D is TRBD2 (5 bases). Deletions cut 2 bases from V and 2 bases from J, with 11 bases between. The CDR3 consists of 15 residues. Germline V gene lookup returns CDR1 SGHAT and CDR2 FQNNGV. The CDR3 DNA follows: TGTGCCAGCAGCTTACTGTCCGGGAACACAGATACGCAGTATTTT. Its translation: CASSLLSGNTDTQYF.

The chain couples TRBV28 to TRBJ1-5; a weak D match, TRBD1 (5 bases). The CDR3 is made up of 14 amino acids. Per the germline V gene, CDR1 is MDHEN and CDR2 is SYDVKM. The V end lost 7 bases, the J end lost 4 bases, and 14 bases lay between the germline ends. The CDR3 region has the DNA TGTGCCAGCACCCGTGACAGTTCAAATCAGCCCCAGCATTTT. Protein: CASTRDSSNQPQHF.

The rearrangement joins TRBV21-1 to TRBJ2-1; the table's D call TRBD1 went unverified against the DNA. TRBV21-1 is described as a pseudogene. The CDR3 length is 16 residues. The CDR3 is CASSKMTGPSYNEQFF. The DNA of the CDR3 is TGTGCCAGCAGCAAAATGACAGGGCCAAGCTACAATGAGCAGTTCTTC.